The TCR beta chain described here comes from a study of T cells in Graves' hyperthyroidism and ophthalmopathy. Study as a whole: Before any treatment, at initial diagnosis, peripheral blood was collected. Notes on the study in general: Expanded thyroid clonotypes (above 0.001) were mostly also found in blood. Through a model of 13 V-J features, ophthalmopathy was separated from stable hyperthyroidism.

There are 15 residues in the CDR3. CDR1 and CDR2 (germline): SEHNR, FQNEAQ (reference sequence). The study enrolled patients aged 18 to 65 with newly diagnosed hyperthyroidism of under 2 months' duration. The investigators amplified TCR beta CDR3 regions from RNA transcripts. Researchers ran a first-round RT-PCR on the TCR CDR3 using the HTBI primer set. TCRdb reprocessed the multiplex PCR reads with MiXCR, giving one entry per CDR3 protein. The sample holds a few hundred thousand distinct CDR3 sequences, around 16% seen once. As regards this clonotype: Antigen: not known. A junction boundary mismatches the germline segment, possibly from a read error.

What was sequenced was blood. The TCR originated in a woman in her late teens or twenties with Graves' hyperthyroidism that later progressed to Graves' ophthalmopathy. This sequence joins TRBV7-9 and TRBJ2-1; D remains unclear. For the CDR3, the DNA is TGTGCCAGCAGCCCGGGTCTGAGCTCCTACAATGAGCAGCTCTTC. Encoded protein: CASSPGLSSYNEQLF.